This passage covers 7 T cell receptor beta chains from one sample sequenced in a study of CD8+ T cells in alopecia areata. Extracted RNA was reverse transcribed, and the resulting cDNA served as sequencing template. Profiling relied on immunoSEQ multiplex PCR, and the TCRdb table lists in-frame clones only, not all of them. Of 200,000 or so clones listed, 45% to 70% are singletons. The material sequenced was CD8+ T cells sorted from blood. The receptors stem from a human donor in good health.

The chain is built from TRBV27 and TRBJ1-5, with TRBD1 identical over 11 bases. The CDR3 totals 15 residues. CDR1 MNHEY and CDR2 SMNVEV come from the germline V gene (reference sequence). The trim removed 4 bases at V and 5 bases at J, leaving 4 bases unmatched. CDR3 amino acids: CASSSGQGDDQPQHF. DNA of the CDR3: TGTGCCAGCAGTTCGGGACAGGGGGATGATCAGCCCCAGCATTTT.

This sequence joins TRBV29-1 and TRBJ1-2; tentatively, D is TRBD1 (5 bases). Germline V gene lookup returns CDR1 SQVTM and CDR2 ANQGSEA. V gave up 4 bases and J gave up 7 bases, with 16 bases separating them. This CDR3 has 13 residues. CDR3 bases: TGCAGCGTTGGGGCCAGGGAAGGGAGTGGCTACACCTTC. Protein: CSVGAREGSGYTF. Based on the CDR3 plus reference TRBV29-1 and TRBJ1-2, the full variable domain is SAVISQKPSRDICQRGTSLTIQCQVDSQVTMMFWYRQQPGQSLTLIATANQGSEATYESGFVIDKFPISRPNLTFSTLTVSNMSPEDSSIYLCSVGAREGSGYTFGSGTRLTVV.

The J gene is TRBJ1-2, the V gene TRBV10-1; maybe TRBD1 (6 bases). Germline loops: CDR1 WNHNN, CDR2 SYGVQD (reference sequence). This CDR3 comprises 12 residues. Trimming took off 6 bases at V and 2 bases at J, with 7 bases between the two ends. The CDR3 sequence: CASRDRNYGYTF. The CDR3 DNA reads TGCGCCAGCAGGGACAGAAACTATGGCTACACCTTC.

This clone has more than one count but fewer than ten. The chain combines TRBV23-1 with TRBJ2-7; the D gene is possibly TRBD1 (5 bases). TRBV23-1 is reported as an ORF; its role is uncertain. There are 13 residues in the CDR3. V dropped 3 bases and J dropped 5 bases, with 11 bases sitting between them. CDR3 nucleotides: TGCGCCAGCAGTCACCACCAAGGGGACGAGCAGTACTTC. This codes for CASSHHQGDEQYF.

This clone turned up a few times. Different DNA sequences within this sample yield the same CDR3. The V and J genes are TRBV27 and TRBJ1-1, with D perhaps TRBD1 (5 bases). The CDR3 loop spans 11 amino acids. Trimming removed 5 bases at V and 4 bases at J, with 5 bases between. CDR1 and CDR2 (germline): MNHEY, SMNVEV (reference sequence). The CDR3 spells CASSGGTEAFF. CDR3 coding DNA: TGTGCCAGCAGTGGGGGCACTGAAGCTTTCTTT.

This chain joins TRBV29-1 and TRBJ2-1, with 7 bases identical to TRBD2. The CDR3 is 12 amino acids. The trim removed 4 bases at V and 9 bases at J, leaving 6 bases unmatched. In germline, CDR1 is SQVTM, CDR2 ANQGSEA. The chain's CDR3 is CSVVGGDGEQFF. The DNA of the CDR3 is TGCAGCGTTGTGGGAGGGGACGGTGAGCAGTTCTTC.

This clone is a singleton in its sample. J is TRBJ2-4 and V is TRBV2; 7 bases match TRBD1. The germline V gene has CDR1 SNHLY and CDR2 FYNNEI. J gave up 1 base and V 5 bases, and 5 bases lay outside the gene matches. The CDR3 is made up of 15 amino acids. The CDR3 sequence: CASSQRQGAKNIQYF. CDR3 nucleotides: TGTGCCAGCAGTCAGAGACAGGGTGCCAAAAACATTCAGTACTTC. Filled out from reference TRBV2 and TRBJ2-4, the complete variable domain reads EPEVTQTPSHQVTQMGQEVILRCVPISNHLYFYWYRQILGQKVEFLVSFYNNEISEKSEIFDDQFSVERPDGSNFTLKIRSTKLEDSAMYFCASSQRQGAKNIQYFGAGTRLSVL.